Listed here is a single T cell receptor beta chain. The antigen is unknown. TCRbeta library preparation incorporated unique molecular identifiers. TCRdb passed the PCR reads through MiXCR, listing each CDR3 protein once. Here the sample spans about 980,000 distinct CDR3 sequences, roughly 29% being singletons. The entry originates in a study of T-cell reconstitution after alpha-beta-depleted transplantation in children. Notes on the study in general: Newly produced T cells mostly accounted for T-cell counts and diversity one year post-transplant. About two months after transplant, alpha-beta T cells reportedly came from several hundred expanded graft clones. Some patients showed high day-60 TCRbeta diversity, which derived from surviving recipient T cells and thymic progenitors.

Trimming cost V 3 bases and J 1 base, with 9 bases left between them. The CDR3 is 13 residues long. The germline gives CDR1 DFQATT, CDR2 SNEGSKA (reference sequence). The chain is built from TRBV20-1 and TRBJ1-2; D is undetermined. Sequenced material: PBMCs, mostly from graft donor cells, taken 360 days after TCRalphabeta/CD19-depleted stem cell transplant. The receptor comes from a boy under two years old who had a stem cell transplant for SCID, so the T cells may come from the graft donor. This CDR3 reads CSAREGNNYGYTF. CDR3 nucleotides: TGCAGTGCTAGGGAAGGAAATAACTATGGCTACACCTTC.